In this sample, the clone carrying this T cell receptor (beta chain) turned up a few times. Antigen specificity is unknown. This CDR3 has 15 amino acids. The V end lost 0 bases, the J end lost 0 bases, and 6 bases lay between the germline ends. Germline V CDR1 and CDR2: SGHTS, YDEGEE. The sample comes from a study of PD-1 blockade in classical Hodgkin lymphoma. Study summary: Patients had nivolumab dosed at 3 mg/kg, delivered intravenously every 2 weeks.

This table comes from immunoSEQ multiplex PCR, and its TCRdb copy is limited to in-frame clones, with some not included. The repertoire holds some 150,000 clones, with less than 80% as singletons. Points from the study as a whole: CD4+ TCR diversity climbed significantly by C4D1, unlike CD8+ TCR diversity. Those achieving complete response showed baseline diversity like newly diagnosed patients. The causes of the repertoire differences, possibly disease activity or prior therapy, remain undefined.

In every patient, relapse followed autologous stem cell transplantation, while exposure to brentuximab vedotin differed. The chain combines TRBV5-8 with TRBJ1-4, with D unclear. The sequence was collected from a human donor with classical Hodgkin lymphoma. The sequences come from peripheral blood mononuclear cells (PBMCs), collected before the second cycle of nivolumab. CDR3 protein: CASSLEETTNEKLFF. The CDR3 nucleotides are TGTGCCAGCAGCTTGGAGGAGACAACTAATGAAAAACTGTTTTTT.